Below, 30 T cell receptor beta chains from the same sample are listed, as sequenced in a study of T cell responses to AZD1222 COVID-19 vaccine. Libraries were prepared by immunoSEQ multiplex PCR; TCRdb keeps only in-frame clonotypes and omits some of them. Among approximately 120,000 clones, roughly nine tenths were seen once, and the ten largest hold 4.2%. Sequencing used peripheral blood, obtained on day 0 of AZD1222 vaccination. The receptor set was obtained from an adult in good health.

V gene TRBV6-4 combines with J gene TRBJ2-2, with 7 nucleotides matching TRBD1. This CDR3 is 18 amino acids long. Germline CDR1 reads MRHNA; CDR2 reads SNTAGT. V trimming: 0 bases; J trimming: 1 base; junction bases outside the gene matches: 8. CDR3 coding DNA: TGTGCCAGCAGTGACTCCTATCCAGACAGGGAGAACACCGGGGAGCTGTTTTTT. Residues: CASSDSYPDRENTGELFF.

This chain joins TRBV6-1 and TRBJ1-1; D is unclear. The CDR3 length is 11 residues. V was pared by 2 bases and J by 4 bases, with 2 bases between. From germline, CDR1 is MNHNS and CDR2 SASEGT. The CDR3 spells CASSESTEAFF. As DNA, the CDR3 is TGTGCCAGCAGTGAAAGCACTGAAGCTTTCTTT.

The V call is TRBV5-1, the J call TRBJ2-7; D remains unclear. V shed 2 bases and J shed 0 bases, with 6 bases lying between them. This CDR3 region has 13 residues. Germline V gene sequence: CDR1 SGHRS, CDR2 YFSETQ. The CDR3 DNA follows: TGCGCCAGCAGCTTTTTCGGCTCCTACGAGCAGTACTTC. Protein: CASSFFGSYEQYF.

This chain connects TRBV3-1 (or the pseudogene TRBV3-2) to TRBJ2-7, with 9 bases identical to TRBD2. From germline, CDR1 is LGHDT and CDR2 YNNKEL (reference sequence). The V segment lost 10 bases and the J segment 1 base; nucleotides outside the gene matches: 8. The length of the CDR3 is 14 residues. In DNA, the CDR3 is TGTGCCACCTCCGGGCTAGCGGGGTCCTACGAGCAGTACTTC. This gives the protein CATSGLAGSYEQYF.

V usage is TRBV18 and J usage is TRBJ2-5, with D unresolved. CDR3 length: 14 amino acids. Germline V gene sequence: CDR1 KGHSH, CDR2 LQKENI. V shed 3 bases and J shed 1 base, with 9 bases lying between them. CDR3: CASSPAGAQETQYF. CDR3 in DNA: TGTGCCAGCTCACCCGCAGGTGCCCAAGAGACCCAGTACTTC.

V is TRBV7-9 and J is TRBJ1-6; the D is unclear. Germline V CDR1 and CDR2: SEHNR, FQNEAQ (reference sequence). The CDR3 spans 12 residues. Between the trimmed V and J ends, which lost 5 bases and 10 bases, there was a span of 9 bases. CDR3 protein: CASSPVRSPLHF. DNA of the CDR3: TGTGCCAGCAGCCCCGTGCGGTCACCCCTCCACTTT.

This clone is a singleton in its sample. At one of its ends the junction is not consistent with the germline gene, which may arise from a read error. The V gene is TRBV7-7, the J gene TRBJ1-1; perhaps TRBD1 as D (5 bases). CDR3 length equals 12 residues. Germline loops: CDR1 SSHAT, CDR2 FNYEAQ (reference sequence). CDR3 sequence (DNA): TGTGCTAGCAGCGCAGACAGCACTGAAGCTTTCTTT. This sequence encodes CASSADSTEAFF.

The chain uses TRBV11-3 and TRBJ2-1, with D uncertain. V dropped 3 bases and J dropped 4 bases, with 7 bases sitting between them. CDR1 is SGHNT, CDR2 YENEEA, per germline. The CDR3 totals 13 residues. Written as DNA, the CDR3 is TGTGCCAGCAGCTTCGGGCCATACAATGAGCAGTTCTTC. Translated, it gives CASSFGPYNEQFF.

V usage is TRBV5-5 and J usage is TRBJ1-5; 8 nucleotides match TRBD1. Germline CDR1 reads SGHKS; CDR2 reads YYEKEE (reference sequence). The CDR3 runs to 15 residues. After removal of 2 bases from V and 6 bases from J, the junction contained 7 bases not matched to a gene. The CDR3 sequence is CASSLWQGAGQPQHF. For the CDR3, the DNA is TGTGCCAGCAGCTTATGGCAGGGGGCGGGTCAGCCCCAGCATTTT.

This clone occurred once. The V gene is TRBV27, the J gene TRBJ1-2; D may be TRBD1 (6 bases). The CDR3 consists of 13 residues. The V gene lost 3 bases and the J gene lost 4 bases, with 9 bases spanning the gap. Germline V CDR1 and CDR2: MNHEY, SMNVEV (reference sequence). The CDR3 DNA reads TGTGCCAGCAGTTTCACAGGGACCTATGGCTACACCTTC. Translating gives CASSFTGTYGYTF.

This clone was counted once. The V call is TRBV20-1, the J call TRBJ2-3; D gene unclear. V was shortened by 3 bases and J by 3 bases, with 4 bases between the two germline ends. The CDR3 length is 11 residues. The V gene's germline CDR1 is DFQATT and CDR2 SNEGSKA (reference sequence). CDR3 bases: TGCAGTGCTAGGAGGACAGATACGCAGTATTTT. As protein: CSARRTDTQYF.

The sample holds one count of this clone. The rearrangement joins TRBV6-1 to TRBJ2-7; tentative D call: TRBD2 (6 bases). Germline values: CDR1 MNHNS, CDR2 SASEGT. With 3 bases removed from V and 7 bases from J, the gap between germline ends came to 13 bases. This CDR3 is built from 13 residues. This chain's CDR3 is CASSDGTRGEQYF. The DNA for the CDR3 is TGTGCCAGCAGTGACGGGACTCGGGGGGAGCAGTACTTC.

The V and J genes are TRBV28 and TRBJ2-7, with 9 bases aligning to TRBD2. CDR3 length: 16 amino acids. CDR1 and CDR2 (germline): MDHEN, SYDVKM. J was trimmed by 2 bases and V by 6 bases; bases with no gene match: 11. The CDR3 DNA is TGTGCCAGCAGCATAGAGCGGGGGGCCCGAGCCTACGAGCAGTACTTC. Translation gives CASSIERGARAYEQYF.

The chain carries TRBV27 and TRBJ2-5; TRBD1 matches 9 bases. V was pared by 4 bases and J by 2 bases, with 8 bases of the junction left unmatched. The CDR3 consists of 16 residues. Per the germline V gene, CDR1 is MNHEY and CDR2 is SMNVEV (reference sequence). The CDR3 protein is CASSSPGTGSQETQYF. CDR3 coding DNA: TGTGCCAGCAGTTCTCCCGGGACAGGGAGTCAAGAGACCCAGTACTTC.

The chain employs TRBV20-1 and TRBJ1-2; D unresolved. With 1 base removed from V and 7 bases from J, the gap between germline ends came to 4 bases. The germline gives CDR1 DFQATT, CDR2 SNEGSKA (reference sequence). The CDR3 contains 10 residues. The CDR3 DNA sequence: TGCAGTGCTAGAGGAAGTGGCTACACCTTC. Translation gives CSARGSGYTF.

This chain's CDR3 is CASSSPTSGGARYQETQYF. As DNA, the CDR3 is TGTGCCAGCAGTTCACCGACTAGCGGGGGGGCCAGGTACCAAGAGACCCAGTACTTC. The chain combines TRBV28 with TRBJ2-5, with 14 bases fitting TRBD2. Germline loops: CDR1 MDHEN, CDR2 SYDVKM. CDR3 length equals 19 residues. The V gene end was trimmed by 4 bases and the J gene end by 0 bases; junction bases not matched to a gene: 10.

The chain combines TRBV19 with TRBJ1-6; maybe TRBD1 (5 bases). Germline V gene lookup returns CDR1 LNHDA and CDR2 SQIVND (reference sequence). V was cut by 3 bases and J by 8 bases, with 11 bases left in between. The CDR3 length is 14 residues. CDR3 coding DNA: TGTGCCAGTAGTATCGCAGGGTCCGATTCACCCCTCCACTTT. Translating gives CASSIAGSDSPLHF.

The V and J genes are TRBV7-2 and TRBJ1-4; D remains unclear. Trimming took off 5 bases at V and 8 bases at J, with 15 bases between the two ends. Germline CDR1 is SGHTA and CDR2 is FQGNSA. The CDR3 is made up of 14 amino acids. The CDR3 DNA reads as TGTGCCAGCAGCCCCCCGGGGTTGGAGGAAAAACTGTTTTTT. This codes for CASSPPGLEEKLFF.

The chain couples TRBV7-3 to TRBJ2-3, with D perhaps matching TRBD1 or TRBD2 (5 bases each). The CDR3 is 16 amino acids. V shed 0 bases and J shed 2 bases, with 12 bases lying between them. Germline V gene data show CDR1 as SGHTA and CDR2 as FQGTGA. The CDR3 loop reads CASSLTGTRTTDTQYF. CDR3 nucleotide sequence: TGTGCCAGCAGCTTAACAGGGACCCGGACCACAGATACGCAGTATTTT.

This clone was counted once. DNA for the CDR3: TGTGCCAGCAGTGTTGAGGAGAGAAGGACTGAAGCTTTCTTT. This gives the protein CASSVEERRTEAFF. The rearrangement joins TRBV2 to TRBJ1-1; D gene uncertain. The CDR3 is 14 residues long. The V end lost 4 bases, the J end lost 5 bases, and 14 bases lay between the germline ends. Germline values: CDR1 SNHLY, CDR2 FYNNEI.

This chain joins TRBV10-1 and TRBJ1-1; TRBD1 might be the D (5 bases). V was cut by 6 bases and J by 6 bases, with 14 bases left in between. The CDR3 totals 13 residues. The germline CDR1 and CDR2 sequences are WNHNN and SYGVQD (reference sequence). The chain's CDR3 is CASSEGPGPEAFF. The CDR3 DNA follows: TGCGCCAGCAGCGAAGGTCCGGGACCTGAAGCTTTCTTT.

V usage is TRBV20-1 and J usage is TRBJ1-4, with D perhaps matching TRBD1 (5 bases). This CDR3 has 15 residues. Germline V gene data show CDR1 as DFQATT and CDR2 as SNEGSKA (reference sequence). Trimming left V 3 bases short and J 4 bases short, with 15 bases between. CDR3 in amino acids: CSASRQGAVNEKLFF. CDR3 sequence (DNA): TGCAGTGCTAGTAGGCAGGGCGCCGTTAATGAAAAACTGTTTTTT.

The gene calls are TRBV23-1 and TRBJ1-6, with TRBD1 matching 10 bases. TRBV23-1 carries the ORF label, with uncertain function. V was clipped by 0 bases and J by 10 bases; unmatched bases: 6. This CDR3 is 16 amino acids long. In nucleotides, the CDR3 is TGCGCCAGCAGTCAATCCCCGGGACAGGGGCCCTCACCCCTCCACTTT. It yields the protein CASSQSPGQGPSPLHF.

The DNA of the CDR3 is TGTGCCAGCAGCCCGGAAGGACTCTTCTACGAGCAGTACTTC. Translation gives CASSPEGLFYEQYF. The gene calls are TRBV5-4 and TRBJ2-7; TRBD2 might be the D (5 bases). V shed 4 bases and J shed 3 bases, with 14 bases lying between them. Germline-derived CDR1 and CDR2 are SGHNT and YYREEE (reference sequence). The CDR3 covers 14 residues.

The CDR3 loop reads CASSLARNTEAFF. Here the CDR3 DNA reads TGTGCCAGCAGCTTAGCCAGGAACACTGAAGCTTTCTTT. The gene calls are TRBV11-2 and TRBJ1-1; no definite D call. Trimming removed 1 base at V and 1 base at J, with 4 bases between. This CDR3 region has 13 residues. Per the germline V gene, CDR1 is SGHAT and CDR2 is FQNNGV.

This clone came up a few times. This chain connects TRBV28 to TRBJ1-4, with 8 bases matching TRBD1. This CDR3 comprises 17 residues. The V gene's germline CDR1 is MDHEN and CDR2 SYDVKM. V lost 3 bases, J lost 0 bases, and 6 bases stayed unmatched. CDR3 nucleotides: TGTGCCAGCAGTTTTCGGACAGGGAGAGCAACTAATGAAAAACTGTTTTTT. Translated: CASSFRTGRATNEKLFF.

DNA for the CDR3: TGTGCCAGCAGCCTCCGTATTCATGAGCAGTTCTTC. Amino acids: CASSLRIHEQFF. The chain has TRBV6-6 and TRBJ2-1; D gene uncertain. Germline assignment: CDR1 MNHNY and CDR2 SVGAGI (reference sequence). The CDR3 spans 12 residues. V lost 6 bases, J lost 8 bases, and 11 bases lay in between.

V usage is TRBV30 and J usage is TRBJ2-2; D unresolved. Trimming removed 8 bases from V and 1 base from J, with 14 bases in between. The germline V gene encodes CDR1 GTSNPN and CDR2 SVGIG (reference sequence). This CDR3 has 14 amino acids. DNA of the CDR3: TGTGCCGTTAGAAGAGGTATGAACACCGGGGAGCTGTTTTTT. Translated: CAVRRGMNTGELFF.

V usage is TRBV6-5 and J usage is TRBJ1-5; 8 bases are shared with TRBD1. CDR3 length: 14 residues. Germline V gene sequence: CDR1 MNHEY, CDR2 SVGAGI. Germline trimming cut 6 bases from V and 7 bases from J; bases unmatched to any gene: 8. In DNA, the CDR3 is TGTGCCAGCAGCTTGACAGGGGAAGGGCAGCCCCAGCATTTT. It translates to CASSLTGEGQPQHF.

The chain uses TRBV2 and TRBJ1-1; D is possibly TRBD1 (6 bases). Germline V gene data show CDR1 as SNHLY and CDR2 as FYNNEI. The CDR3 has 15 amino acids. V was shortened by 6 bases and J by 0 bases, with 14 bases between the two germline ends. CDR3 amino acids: CASRNGQLLNTEAFF. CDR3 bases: TGTGCCAGCAGAAACGGACAGCTTCTGAACACTGAAGCTTTCTTT.